This T cell receptor beta chain derives from a study of cytomegalovirus exposure and HLA in healthy donors. On the study more broadly: Falling in the Caucasian-associated ancestry cluster were 80% to 85% of under 450 genotyped donors. Regarding the study as a whole: Earlier findings revealed that most TCR beta V segments proved productive either about 87% or about 30% of the time.

On this clone: Its antigen is undetermined.

Those who donated were healthy bone marrow donors. Germline CDR1 reads MNHEY; CDR2 reads SMNVEV (reference sequence). The CDR3 sequence is 17 residues long. V shed 5 bases, J shed 5 bases, and the junction held 16 bases outside the gene matches. Both 60 Vbeta primers and 13 Jbeta primers went into the PCR. In the authors' workflow: Later, 80 million or so unique TCR beta chains were counted in an analysis, and approximately 10 million of them were shared. Only in-frame clones appear in the TCRdb table, and some are missing; sequencing was by immunoSEQ multiplex PCR. From that table come the V and J calls and clone size; the DNA was used to work out D and trimming. The sample carries over 150,000 clones, approximately 80% recorded once.

The chain couples TRBV27 to TRBJ2-5, with TRBD1 matching over 8 bases. Sequenced material: PBMCs. This clonotype was sampled from a male donor in good health and CMV-seropositive. CDR3 in amino acids: CASSPQWDRRTKETQYF. CDR3 in DNA: TGTGCCAGCAGTCCTCAGTGGGACAGGCGAACCAAGGAGACCCAGTACTTC.